This entry lists 13 T cell receptor beta chains sequenced from one sample in a study of vaccination and CD4 T cells after COVID-19 (dated by TCRdb to the early 2020s). Receptor amplification or capture employed PCR. TCRdb shows the sequencer as Illumina iSeq 100. At the Johns Hopkins FTIC core, DNA from the cultured CD4+ T cells underwent TCR sequencing with the Oncomine TCR Beta short-read assay. TCRdb took the public reads, trimmed them with fastp at Q25, ran MiXCR for clone calling and kept in-frame beta chains. All rows with the same CDR3 protein become a single entry with the most common DNA and genes. The table for this sample lists under 15,000 distinct CDR3 sequences; approximately 64% of them were counted only once. Of the sample, just over 8.5% falls within the top ten clones. No antigen is known for these receptors. Taken with the paper, the label for treatment or condition translates to: roughly ten-day PBMC culture with coronavirus spike peptide pools or control peptides (ViraFEST assay).

Sequenced material: CD4+ T cells from blood, cultured in vitro, taken before SARS-CoV-2 vaccination. The receptors come from a human donor who had recovered from COVID-19.

This clonotype has only a few counts. Here the CDR3 reads CASSLGSSGANVLTF. In nucleotides, the CDR3 is TGTGCCAGCAGCTTAGGGTCCTCTGGGGCCAACGTCCTGACTTTC. This chain connects TRBV7-2 to TRBJ2-6, with D hard to call. Germline loops: CDR1 SGHTA, CDR2 FQGNSA. Trimming pared 1 base from V and 0 bases from J, leaving 4 bases between. This CDR3 is 15 amino acids long.

V usage is TRBV6-1 and J usage is TRBJ1-2, with D unresolved. From germline, CDR1 is MNHNS and CDR2 SASEGT. V lost 6 bases and J lost 7, with 24 bases in between. The CDR3 loop spans 16 amino acids. The CDR3 spells CASSPPKSQMPTGYTF. In DNA, the CDR3 is TGTGCCAGCAGCCCACCCAAGTCACAAATGCCCACTGGCTACACCTTC.

V usage is TRBV19 and J usage is TRBJ1-6, with D tentatively TRBD1 (6 bases). The CDR3 is made up of 14 amino acids. The germline gives CDR1 LNHDA, CDR2 SQIVND (reference sequence). Trimming pared 6 bases from V and 8 bases from J, leaving 14 bases between. CDR3 DNA sequence: TGTGCCAGTAGCCCCCAGGGGCTGGATTCACCCCTCCACTTT. Translated: CASSPQGLDSPLHF.

In this sample, this clonotype turned up a few times. This rearrangement joins TRBV2 to TRBJ2-2, with D unclear. The CDR3 runs 15 residues. V lost 4 bases, J lost 8 bases, and 17 bases lay in between. CDR1 is SNHLY and CDR2 is FYNNEI in the germline V gene. The CDR3 is CASSVVQPRSGELFF. CDR3 DNA sequence: TGTGCCAGCAGTGTTGTTCAGCCCAGATCTGGGGAGCTGTTTTTT.

The chain employs TRBV12-3 or TRBV12-4 and TRBJ1-1; D is ambiguous. The CDR3 consists of 13 residues. The V and J ends lost 4 bases and 4 bases respectively, with 10 bases between them. CDR3 sequence reads: CASSSPVGTEAFF. The CDR3 nucleotides are TGTGCCAGCAGTTCCCCGGTGGGCACTGAAGCTTTCTTT.

V usage is TRBV20-1 and J usage is TRBJ2-5; 7 nucleotides match TRBD1. The CDR3 consists of 14 residues. Per germline, CDR1 DFQATT and CDR2 SNEGSKA (reference sequence). Unmatched junction bases numbered 9, after V lost 6 bases and J lost 2 bases. DNA for the CDR3: TGCAGTGCCTTACCGGGACAGCCACAAGAGACCCAGTACTTC. This encodes CSALPGQPQETQYF.

The chain couples TRBV19 to TRBJ1-1, with 7 bases lining up with TRBD1. V lost 6 bases to trimming and J lost 5 bases; unmatched junction nucleotides: 9. CDR3 length equals 14 residues. Germline values: CDR1 LNHDA, CDR2 SQIVND (reference sequence). CDR3 DNA: TGTGCCAGTAGAGCGGGGAGGGGGCGAACTGAAGCTTTCTTT. The encoded protein is CASRAGRGRTEAFF.

This rearrangement joins TRBV20-1 to TRBJ1-2, with D possibly being TRBD1 (5 bases). Trimming removed 2 bases at V and 0 bases at J, with 16 bases between. Germline V gene data show CDR1 as DFQATT and CDR2 as SNEGSKA (reference sequence). This CDR3 has 16 residues. CDR3 in DNA: TGCAGTGCTAGACTCATGGGGGGATCTCCTAACTATGGCTACACCTTC. Translation: CSARLMGGSPNYGYTF.

V usage is TRBV7-8 and J usage is TRBJ1-6; no definite D call. The CDR3 length is 18 residues. Germline V gene sequence: CDR1 SGHVS, CDR2 FQNEAQ. Trimming pared 1 base from V and 0 bases from J, leaving 13 bases between. CDR3 DNA sequence: TGTGCCAGCAGCTTAGGGCGGACGATGAGCTCCTATAATTCACCCCTCCACTTT. It codes for CASSLGRTMSSYNSPLHF.

The gene calls are TRBV6-1 and TRBJ2-1, with D maybe TRBD1 (6 bases). This CDR3 comprises 15 residues. V was trimmed by 5 bases and J by 6 bases, leaving 17 bases between them. Per the germline V gene, CDR1 is MNHNS and CDR2 is SASEGT. In DNA, the CDR3 is TGTGCCAGCAGTCCAGGCAGGGGCTACGGCAATGAGCAGTTCTTC. Encoded protein: CASSPGRGYGNEQFF.

This clonotype was observed a few times. V usage is TRBV7-2 and J usage is TRBJ2-2; D unclear. With 3 bases removed from V and 3 bases from J, the gap between germline ends came to 11 bases. CDR3 length equals 15 residues. CDR1 SGHTA and CDR2 FQGNSA come from the germline V gene. The CDR3 DNA is TGTGCCAGCAGCTTGGGCCGAGCGCACACCGGGGAGCTGTTTTTT. It codes for CASSLGRAHTGELFF.

V gene TRBV6-2 or TRBV6-3 combines with J gene TRBJ1-5, with D hard to call. The CDR3 is 15 residues long. The V end was cut by 3 bases, the J end by 0 bases, with 9 bases between. The germline V gene has CDR1 MNHEY and CDR2 SVGEGT. The CDR3 sequence is CASSYVDLSNQPQHF. The CDR3 DNA follows: TGTGCCAGCAGTTATGTAGATCTTAGCAATCAGCCCCAGCATTTT.

This chain links TRBV6-5 with TRBJ2-3, with D tentatively TRBD2 (6 bases). This CDR3 has 19 residues. Germline CDR1 and CDR2: MNHEY and SVGAGI. V dropped 0 bases and J dropped 0 bases, with 19 bases sitting between them. CDR3 DNA sequence: TGTGCCAGCAGTTACTCGAGATGGGCTAGCGTAACTAGCACAGATACGCAGTATTTT. Amino acid sequence: CASSYSRWASVTSTDTQYF.